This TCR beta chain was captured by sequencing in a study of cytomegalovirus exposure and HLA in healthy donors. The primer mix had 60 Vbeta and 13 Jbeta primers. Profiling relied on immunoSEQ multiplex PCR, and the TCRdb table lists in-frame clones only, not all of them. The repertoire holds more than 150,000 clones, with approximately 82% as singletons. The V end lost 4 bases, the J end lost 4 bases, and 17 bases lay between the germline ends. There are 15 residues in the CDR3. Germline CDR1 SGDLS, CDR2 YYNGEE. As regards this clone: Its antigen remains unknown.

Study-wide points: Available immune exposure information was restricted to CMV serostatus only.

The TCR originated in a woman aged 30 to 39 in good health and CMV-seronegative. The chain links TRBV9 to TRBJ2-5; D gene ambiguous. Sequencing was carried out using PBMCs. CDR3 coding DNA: TGTGCCAGCAGCCCAGGTGCCCTGGGCCCAGAGACCCAGTACTTC. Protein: CASSPGALGPETQYF.